This T cell receptor (beta chain) was identified during a study of blood T cell repertoires in COVID-19 (dated by TCRdb to the early 2020s). Background for the entire study: Collaborator samples came from the United States, Italy and Spain and covered acute and convalescent phases of COVID-19. The repertoires were made available in a free public database intended to serve as a resource for research on the immune response to SARS-CoV-2. Samples came from the ongoing ImmuneRACE study (first 160 participants) plus 1,254 subjects from 6 global collaborators. The material from the prospective study consisted of cDNA or gDNA derived from T cells, B-cell-depleted T cells, or PBMCs. A de-identified subject ID, COVID-19 status, age in years and sex were almost always included in the sample metadata. The dataset comprised deeply sampled blood TCRbeta repertoires from subjects exposed to, actively infected with, or recovered from COVID-19. Where available, HLA class I and class II types were obtained from metadata supplied by the sample provider rather than from assay-based typing. The full study reports these points: The amount of clinical and demographic metadata varied by source and participant and was provided uncurated.

Sequences SGHRS (CDR1) and YFSETQ (CDR2) are obtained from the germline V gene. The CDR3 numbers 14 residues from cysteine through phenylalanine. Kept here is only the CDR3 DNA, which spans 42 bases and is read in frame from base 1. The germline V and J ends show losses of 0 bases and 4 bases respectively, and no gene match explains 0 bases of the junction. Enrolling through a virtual design, the prospective study's participants ranged in age from roughly 18 to 90 years and lived across more than 20 United States geographic areas. In the prospective study, cohorts were assigned on the basis of participant-reported clinical history obtained from a screening survey and a study questionnaire. In the prospective study, whole blood, serum and a nasopharyngeal or oropharyngeal swab were collected from each participant by mobile phlebotomists. Over a roughly 2-month period, participants in the prospective study had the option of providing additional blood draws and questionnaires. Prospective study blood samples were shipped either frozen or at room temperature before DNA extraction.

This clone was seen a few times. Its antigen is unknown. No base qualities exist here, and no much larger clone lies one base off it. The immunoSEQ Assay, a bias-controlled multiplex PCR, was used to amplify TCRbeta CDR3 regions from genomic DNA. The paper's processing steps were these. Within the assay, amplification of reference gene primers was used to estimate how many nucleated cells each sample contained. To quantify the absolute abundance of each unique TCRbeta CDR3 rearrangement, sequence reads were collapsed and filtered. Productive Simpson clonality was computed per sample as the square root of Simpson's diversity index over productive rearrangements. The immuneACCESS repertoire file appears here via TCRdb, limited to in-frame rearrangements. These files lack a portion of the clones; in checked studies, under half of the deficit traces to unresolved V genes, and the cause of the others is not known. D and trimming were read from the DNA, whereas the V and J calls and clone size are those reported in that table. This sample comprises about 240,000 clones, around 88% of them detected only once. About 3.5% of the sample is in the top ten clones.

The receptor comes from a woman aged 40 to 50 with acute COVID-19. The sequence links TRBV5-1 to TRBJ2-2; TRBD2 matches 7 bases in the middle. The specimen was PBMCs or T cells enriched from blood (not recorded which). CDR3 protein: CASSLAGGTGELFF. The bases read TGCGCCAGCAGCTTGGCGGGGGGCACCGGGGAGCTGTTTTTT.